This T cell receptor beta chain was documented in a study of beta chain features in type 1 diabetes. Only a few counts were recorded for this clone. The antigen is not known. The study's findings and limits: There was no resolution here of whether HLA type influences TCRB rearrangement. The study found moderately but significantly shorter TCRB CDR3s in all four CD4+ subsets of Type 1 diabetes patients.

What was sequenced were expressed TCRB transcripts, since all of the isolated RNA had been reverse transcribed. Deep immunoSEQ sequencing covered naive, central memory and regulatory T cell samples. The repertoire was sequenced with immunoSEQ multiplex PCR; TCRdb's copy has only in-frame clones and lacks some. The data hold 250,000 to 300,000 clones, with around an eighth observed a single time. This CDR3 has 15 residues. Trimming left V 3 bases short and J 0 bases short, with 10 bases between. Germline lookup yields CDR1 SGDLS and CDR2 YYNGEE. Sequenced material: naive CD4+ T cells from blood. The clonotype comes from a man aged 30-40 years with type 1 diabetes. The V gene is TRBV9, the J gene TRBJ1-3; tentative D call: TRBD1 (6 bases). CDR3 protein: CASSEGQFSGNTIYF. In DNA, the CDR3 is TGTGCCAGCAGCGAGGGACAATTCTCTGGAAACACCATATATTTT. Full variable domain (missing parts from reference TRBV9 and TRBJ1-3): DSGVTQTPKHLITATGQRVTLRCSPRSGDLSVYWYQQSLDQGLQFLIQYYNGEERAKGNILERFSAQQFPDLHSELNLSSLELGDSALYFCASSEGQFSGNTIYFGEGSWLTVV.